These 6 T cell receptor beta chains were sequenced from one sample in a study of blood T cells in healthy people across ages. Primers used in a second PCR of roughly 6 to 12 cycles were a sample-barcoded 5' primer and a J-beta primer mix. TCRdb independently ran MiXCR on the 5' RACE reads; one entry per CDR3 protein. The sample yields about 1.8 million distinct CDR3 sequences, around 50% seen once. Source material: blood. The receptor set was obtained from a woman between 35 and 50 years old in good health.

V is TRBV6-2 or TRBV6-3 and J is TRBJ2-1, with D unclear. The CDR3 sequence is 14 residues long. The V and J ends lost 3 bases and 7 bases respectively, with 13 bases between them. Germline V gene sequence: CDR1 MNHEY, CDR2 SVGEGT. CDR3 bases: TGTGCCAGCAGTTATTCACAGCTAGGGAATGAGCAGTTCTTC. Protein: CASSYSQLGNEQFF.

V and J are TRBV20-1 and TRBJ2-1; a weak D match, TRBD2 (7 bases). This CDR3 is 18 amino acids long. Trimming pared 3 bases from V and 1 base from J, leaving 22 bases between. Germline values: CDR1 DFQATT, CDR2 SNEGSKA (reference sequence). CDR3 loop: CSARATAMRGGSYNEQFF. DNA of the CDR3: TGCAGTGCTAGGGCAACTGCGATGAGGGGGGGTTCCTACAATGAGCAGTTCTTC.

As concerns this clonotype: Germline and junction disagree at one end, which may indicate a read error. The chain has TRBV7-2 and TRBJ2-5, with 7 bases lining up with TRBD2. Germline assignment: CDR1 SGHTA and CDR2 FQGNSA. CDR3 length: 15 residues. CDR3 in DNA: TGTGCCAGCAACTTACAGCGGGGTCTAGTGGAGACCCAGTACTTC. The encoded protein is CASNLQRGLVETQYF.

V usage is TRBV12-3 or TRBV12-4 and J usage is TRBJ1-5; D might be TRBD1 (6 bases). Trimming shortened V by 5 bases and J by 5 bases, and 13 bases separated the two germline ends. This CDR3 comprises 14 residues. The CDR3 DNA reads TGTGCCAGCAGTATGGGGGGGGCTGATCAGCCCCAGCATTTT. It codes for CASSMGGADQPQHF.

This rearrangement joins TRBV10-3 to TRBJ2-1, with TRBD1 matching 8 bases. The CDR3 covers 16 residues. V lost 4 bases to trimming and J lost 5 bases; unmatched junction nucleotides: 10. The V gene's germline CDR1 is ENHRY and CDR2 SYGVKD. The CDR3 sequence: CAISGSGTGENNEQFF. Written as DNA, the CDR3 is TGTGCCATCAGTGGATCCGGGACAGGTGAAAACAATGAGCAGTTCTTC.

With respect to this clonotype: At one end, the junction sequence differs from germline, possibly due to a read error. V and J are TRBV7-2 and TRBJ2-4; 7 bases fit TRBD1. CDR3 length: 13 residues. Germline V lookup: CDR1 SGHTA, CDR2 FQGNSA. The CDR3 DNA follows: TGTGCCAGCAGCAGAGACTCTTTAGACAGGGCAAACTTC. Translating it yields CASSRDSLDRANF.